The following is a T cell receptor beta chain sequence with its context. Its antigen is not identified. A multiplex PCR was run with 60 Vbeta primers and 13 Jbeta primers. Produced via immunoSEQ multiplex PCR; TCRdb's table is partial and in-frame only. The sample consists of fewer than 100,000 clones, about 77% of them appearing once. The data originate from a study of cytomegalovirus exposure and HLA in healthy donors. Findings and limits, study-wide: Previous analysis showed most TCR beta V segments were productive about 87% or about 30% of the time. In vitro testing confirmed a few CMV-associated chains as specific for CMV antigens. There were 150 or so TCR beta chains listed as cytomegalovirus-associated.

Germline values: CDR1 SGHRS, CDR2 YFSETQ. This CDR3 contains 15 residues. Trimming took 4 bases from V and 2 from J, leaving 14 bases between them. The genes are TRBV5-1 and TRBJ2-3; D remains unclear. This receptor was obtained from a male donor in good health and CMV-seropositive. The sequencing input was PBMCs. In DNA form, the CDR3 reads TGCGCCAGCAGCCTACTGACTGGAGACACAGATACGCAGTATTTT. This gives the protein CASSLLTGDTDTQYF. Full variable domain (missing parts from reference TRBV5-1 and TRBJ2-3): KAGVTQTPRYLIKTRGQQVTLSCSPISGHRSVSWYQQTPGQGLQFLFEYFSETQRNKGNFPGRFSGRQFSNSRSEMNVSTLELGDSALYLCASSLLTGDTDTQYFGPGTRLTVL.